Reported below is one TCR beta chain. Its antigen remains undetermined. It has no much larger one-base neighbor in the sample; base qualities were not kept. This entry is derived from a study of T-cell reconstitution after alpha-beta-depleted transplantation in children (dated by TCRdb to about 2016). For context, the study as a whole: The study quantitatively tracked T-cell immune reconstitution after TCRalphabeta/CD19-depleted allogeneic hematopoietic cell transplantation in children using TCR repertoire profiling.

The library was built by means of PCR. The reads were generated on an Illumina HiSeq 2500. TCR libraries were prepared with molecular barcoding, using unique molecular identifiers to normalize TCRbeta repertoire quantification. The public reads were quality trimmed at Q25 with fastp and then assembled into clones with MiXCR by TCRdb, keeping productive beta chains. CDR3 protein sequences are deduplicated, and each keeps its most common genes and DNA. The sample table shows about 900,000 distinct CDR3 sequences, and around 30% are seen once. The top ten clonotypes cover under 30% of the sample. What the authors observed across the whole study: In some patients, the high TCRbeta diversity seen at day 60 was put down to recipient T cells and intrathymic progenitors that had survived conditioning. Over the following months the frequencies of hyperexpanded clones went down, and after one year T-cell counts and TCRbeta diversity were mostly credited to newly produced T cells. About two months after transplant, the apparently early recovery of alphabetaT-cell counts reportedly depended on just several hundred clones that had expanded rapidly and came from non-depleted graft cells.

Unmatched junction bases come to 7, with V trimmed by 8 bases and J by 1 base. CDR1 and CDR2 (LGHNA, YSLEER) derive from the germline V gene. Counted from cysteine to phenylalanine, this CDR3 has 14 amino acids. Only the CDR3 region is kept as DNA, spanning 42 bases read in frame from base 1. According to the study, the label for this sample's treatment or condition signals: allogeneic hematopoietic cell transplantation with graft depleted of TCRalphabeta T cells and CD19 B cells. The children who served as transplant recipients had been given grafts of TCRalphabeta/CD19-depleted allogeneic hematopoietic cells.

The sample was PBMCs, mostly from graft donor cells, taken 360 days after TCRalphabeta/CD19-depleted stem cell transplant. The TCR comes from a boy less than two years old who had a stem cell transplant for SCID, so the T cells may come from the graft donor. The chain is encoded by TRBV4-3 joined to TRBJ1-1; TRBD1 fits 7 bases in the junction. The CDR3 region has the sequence CASARGLRNTEAFF. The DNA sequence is TGCGCCAGCGCGAGGGGGCTCAGGAACACTGAAGCTTTCTTT.